This T cell receptor beta chain is from a study of T-cell reconstitution after alpha-beta-depleted transplantation in children. In germline, CDR1 is SGHTA, CDR2 FQGTGA. CDR3 length: 16 amino acids. Trimming at V came to 1 base and at J to 5 bases, leaving 6 bases not matched to a gene. For TCRbeta, the library was prepared with unique molecular identifiers. TCRdb re-derived calls from the PCR reads in MiXCR, one entry per CDR3 protein. The sample has about 640,000 distinct CDR3 sequences, 16% seen once. The sequence derives from a human donor who donated a stem cell graft to a child with acute myeloid leukemia. Source: PBMCs from the stem cell graft donor, taken from the stem cell graft. V usage is TRBV7-3 and J usage is TRBJ2-1; 9 bases are a match to TRBD1. CDR3: CASSLMGQGFHNEQFF. The CDR3, as DNA: TGTGCCAGCAGCTTAATGGGACAGGGCTTCCACAATGAGCAGTTCTTC. The whole variable domain, remainder taken from reference TRBV7-3 and TRBJ2-1, is GAGVSQTPSNKVTEKGKYVELRCDPISGHTALYWYRQSLGQGPEFLIYFQGTGAADDSGLPNDRFFAVRPEGSVSTLKIQRTERGDSAVYLCASSLMGQGFHNEQFFGPGTRLTVL.